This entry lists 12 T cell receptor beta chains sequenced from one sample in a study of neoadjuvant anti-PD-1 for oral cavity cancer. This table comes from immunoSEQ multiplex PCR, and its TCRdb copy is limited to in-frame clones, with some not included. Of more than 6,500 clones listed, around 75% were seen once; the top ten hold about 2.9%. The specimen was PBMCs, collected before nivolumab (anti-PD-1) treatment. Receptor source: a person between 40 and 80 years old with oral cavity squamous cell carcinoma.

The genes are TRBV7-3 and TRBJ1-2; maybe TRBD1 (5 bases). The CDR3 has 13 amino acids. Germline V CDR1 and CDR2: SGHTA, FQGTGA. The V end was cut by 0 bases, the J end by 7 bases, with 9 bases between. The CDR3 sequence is CASSLTGTSGYTF. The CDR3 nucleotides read TGTGCCAGCAGCTTAACGGGGACTAGTGGCTACACCTTC.

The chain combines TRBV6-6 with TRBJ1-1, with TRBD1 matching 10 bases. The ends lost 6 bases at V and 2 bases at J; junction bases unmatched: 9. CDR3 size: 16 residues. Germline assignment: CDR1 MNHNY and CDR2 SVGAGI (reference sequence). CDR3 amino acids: CASRSTRQGANTEAFF. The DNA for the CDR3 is TGTGCCAGCAGGAGTACCAGACAGGGGGCTAACACTGAAGCTTTCTTT.

CDR3 coding DNA: TGCGCCAGCAGCTTTGGTGCCAGTCTTCACTATGGCTACACCTTC. Protein product: CASSFGASLHYGYTF. J is TRBJ1-2 and V is TRBV5-1, with D unresolved. Trimming stripped 2 bases from V and 3 bases from J, with 14 bases between. There are 15 residues in the CDR3. Per germline, CDR1 SGHRS and CDR2 YFSETQ.

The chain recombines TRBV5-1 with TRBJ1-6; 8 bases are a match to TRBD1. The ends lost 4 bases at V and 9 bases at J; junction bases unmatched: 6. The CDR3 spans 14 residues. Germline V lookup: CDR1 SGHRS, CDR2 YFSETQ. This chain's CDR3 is CASSLRGLGSPLHF. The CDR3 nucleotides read TGCGCCAGCAGCCTCAGGGGGCTGGGTTCACCCCTCCACTTT.

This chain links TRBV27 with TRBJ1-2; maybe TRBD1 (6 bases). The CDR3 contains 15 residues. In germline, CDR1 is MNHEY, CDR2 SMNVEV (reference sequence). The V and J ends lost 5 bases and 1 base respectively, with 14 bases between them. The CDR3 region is CASSPRQDLNYGYTF. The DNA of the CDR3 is TGTGCCAGCAGTCCCCGACAGGACCTTAACTATGGCTACACCTTC.

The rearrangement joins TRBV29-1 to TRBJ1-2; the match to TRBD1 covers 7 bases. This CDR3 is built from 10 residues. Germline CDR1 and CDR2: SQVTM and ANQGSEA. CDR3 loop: CRGQNYGYTF. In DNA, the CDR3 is TGCAGGGGACAGAACTATGGCTACACCTTC.

The CDR3 sequence is CASSRDRALNSPLHF. As DNA, the CDR3 is TGCGCCAGCAGCCGGGACAGGGCTCTGAATTCACCCCTCCACTTT. The J gene is TRBJ1-6, the V gene TRBV4-1; TRBD1 matches 9 bases. After removal of 4 bases from V and 7 bases from J, the junction contained 5 bases not matched to a gene. The CDR3 loop spans 15 amino acids. The germline gives CDR1 MGHRA, CDR2 YSYEKL.

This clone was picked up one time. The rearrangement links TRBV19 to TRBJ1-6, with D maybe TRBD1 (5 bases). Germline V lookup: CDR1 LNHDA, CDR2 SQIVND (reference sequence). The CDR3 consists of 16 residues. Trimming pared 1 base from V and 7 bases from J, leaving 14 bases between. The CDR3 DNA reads TGTGCCAGTAGTATAGGGGGGGTAAGGGGAAATTCACCCCTCCACTTT. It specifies CASSIGGVRGNSPLHF.

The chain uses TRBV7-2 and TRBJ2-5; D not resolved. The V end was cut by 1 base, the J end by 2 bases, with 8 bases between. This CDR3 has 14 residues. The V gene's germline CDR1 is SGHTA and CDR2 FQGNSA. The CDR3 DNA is TGTGCCAGCAGCTTAGTCCGCGGACAAGAGACCCAGTACTTC. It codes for CASSLVRGQETQYF.

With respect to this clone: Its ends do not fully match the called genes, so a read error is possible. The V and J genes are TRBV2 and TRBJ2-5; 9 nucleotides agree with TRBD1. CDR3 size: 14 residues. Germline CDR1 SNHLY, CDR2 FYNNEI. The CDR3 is CASRTQGAQGTQYF. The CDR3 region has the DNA TGTGCCAGCAGAACACAGGGGGCGCAAGGGACCCAGTACTTC.

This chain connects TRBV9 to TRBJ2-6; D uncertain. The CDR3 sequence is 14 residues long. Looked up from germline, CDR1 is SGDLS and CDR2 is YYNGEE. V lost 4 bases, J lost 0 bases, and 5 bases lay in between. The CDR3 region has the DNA TGTGCCAGCAGCCTCGACTCTGGGGCCAACGTCCTGACTTTC. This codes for CASSLDSGANVLTF.

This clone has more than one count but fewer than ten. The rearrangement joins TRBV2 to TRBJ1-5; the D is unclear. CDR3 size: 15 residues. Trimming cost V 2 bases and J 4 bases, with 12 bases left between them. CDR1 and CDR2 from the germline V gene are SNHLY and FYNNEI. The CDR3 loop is CASSETGDGNQPQHF. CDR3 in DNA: TGTGCCAGCAGTGAAACTGGGGATGGTAATCAGCCCCAGCATTTT.